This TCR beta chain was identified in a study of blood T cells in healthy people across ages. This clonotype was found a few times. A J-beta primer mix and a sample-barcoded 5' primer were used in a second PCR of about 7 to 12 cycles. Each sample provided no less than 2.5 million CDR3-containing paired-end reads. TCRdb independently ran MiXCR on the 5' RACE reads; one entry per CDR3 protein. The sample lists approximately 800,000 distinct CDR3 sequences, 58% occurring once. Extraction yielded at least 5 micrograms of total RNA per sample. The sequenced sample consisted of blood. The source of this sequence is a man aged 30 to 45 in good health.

CDR3 DNA: TGTGCCAGCGCCAAACGGGATACGCAGTATTTT. Its translation: CASAKRDTQYF. The V and J genes are TRBV7-2 and TRBJ2-3; no definite D call. Germline values: CDR1 SGHTA, CDR2 FQGNSA. The length of the CDR3 is 11 residues. Trimming removed 8 bases from V and 6 bases from J, with 9 bases in between.